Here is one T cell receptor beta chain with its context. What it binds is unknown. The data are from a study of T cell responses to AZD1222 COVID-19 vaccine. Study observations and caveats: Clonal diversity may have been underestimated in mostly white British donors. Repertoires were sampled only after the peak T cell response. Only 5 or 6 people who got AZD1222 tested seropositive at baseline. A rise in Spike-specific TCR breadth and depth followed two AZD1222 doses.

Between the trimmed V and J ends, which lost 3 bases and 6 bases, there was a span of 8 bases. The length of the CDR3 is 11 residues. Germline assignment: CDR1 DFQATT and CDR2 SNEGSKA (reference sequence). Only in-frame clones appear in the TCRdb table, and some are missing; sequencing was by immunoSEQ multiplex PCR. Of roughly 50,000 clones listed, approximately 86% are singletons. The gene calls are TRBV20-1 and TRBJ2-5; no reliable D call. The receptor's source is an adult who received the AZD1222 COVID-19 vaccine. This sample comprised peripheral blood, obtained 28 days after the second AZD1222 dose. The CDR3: CSARSMQTQYF. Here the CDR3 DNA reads TGCAGTGCTAGGTCAATGCAGACCCAGTACTTC.